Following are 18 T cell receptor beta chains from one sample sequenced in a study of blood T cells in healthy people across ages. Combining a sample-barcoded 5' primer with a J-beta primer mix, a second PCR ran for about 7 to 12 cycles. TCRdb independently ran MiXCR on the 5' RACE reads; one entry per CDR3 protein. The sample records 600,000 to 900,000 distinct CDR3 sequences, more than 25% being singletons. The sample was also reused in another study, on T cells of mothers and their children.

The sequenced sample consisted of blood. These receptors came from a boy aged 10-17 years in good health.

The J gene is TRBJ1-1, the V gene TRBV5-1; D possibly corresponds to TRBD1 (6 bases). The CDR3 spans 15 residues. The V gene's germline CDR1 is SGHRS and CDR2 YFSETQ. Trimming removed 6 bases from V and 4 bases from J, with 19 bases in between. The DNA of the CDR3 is TGCGCCAGCACCACCCAAAGGGGGTTGGCCACTGAAGCTTTCTTT. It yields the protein CASTTQRGLATEAFF.

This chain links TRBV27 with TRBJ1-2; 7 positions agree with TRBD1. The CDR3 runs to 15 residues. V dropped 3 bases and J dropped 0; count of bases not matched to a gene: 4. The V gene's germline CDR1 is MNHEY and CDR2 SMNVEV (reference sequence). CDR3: CASSFYRGPNYGYTF. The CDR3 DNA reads TGTGCCAGCAGTTTCTACAGGGGCCCTAACTATGGCTACACCTTC.

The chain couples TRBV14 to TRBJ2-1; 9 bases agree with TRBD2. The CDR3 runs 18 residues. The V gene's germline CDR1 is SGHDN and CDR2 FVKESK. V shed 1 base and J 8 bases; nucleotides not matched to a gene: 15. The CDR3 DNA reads TGTGCCAGCAGCCAAGTGGATCACAGTAGCGGGGGTCCGGATGAGCAGTTCTTC. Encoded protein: CASSQVDHSSGGPDEQFF.

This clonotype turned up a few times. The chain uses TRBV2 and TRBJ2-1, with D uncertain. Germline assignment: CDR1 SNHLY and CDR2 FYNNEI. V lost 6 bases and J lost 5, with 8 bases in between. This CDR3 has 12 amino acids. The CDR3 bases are TGTGCCAGCAGCTTTCGGAACAATGAGCAGTTCTTC. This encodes CASSFRNNEQFF.

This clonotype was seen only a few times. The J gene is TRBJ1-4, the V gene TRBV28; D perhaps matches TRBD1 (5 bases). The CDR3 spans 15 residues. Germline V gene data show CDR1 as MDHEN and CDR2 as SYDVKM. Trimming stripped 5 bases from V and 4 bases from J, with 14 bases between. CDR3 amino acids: CASSKAGNNNEKLFF. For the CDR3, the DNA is TGTGCCAGCAGTAAGGCAGGGAACAATAATGAAAAACTGTTTTTT.

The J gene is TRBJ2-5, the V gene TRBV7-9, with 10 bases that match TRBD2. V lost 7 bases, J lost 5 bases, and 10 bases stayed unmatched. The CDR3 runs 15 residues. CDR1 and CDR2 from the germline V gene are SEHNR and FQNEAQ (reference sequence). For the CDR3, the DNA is TGTGCCAGCATGCCCCCAGCGGGGGGGCCGGAGACCCAGTACTTC. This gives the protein CASMPPAGGPETQYF.

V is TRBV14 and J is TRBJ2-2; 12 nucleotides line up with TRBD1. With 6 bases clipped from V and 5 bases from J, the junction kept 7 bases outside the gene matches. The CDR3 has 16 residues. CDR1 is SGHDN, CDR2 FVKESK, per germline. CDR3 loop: CASSLGQGARTGELFF. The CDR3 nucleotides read TGTGCCAGCAGTCTGGGACAGGGGGCGAGAACCGGGGAGCTGTTTTTT.

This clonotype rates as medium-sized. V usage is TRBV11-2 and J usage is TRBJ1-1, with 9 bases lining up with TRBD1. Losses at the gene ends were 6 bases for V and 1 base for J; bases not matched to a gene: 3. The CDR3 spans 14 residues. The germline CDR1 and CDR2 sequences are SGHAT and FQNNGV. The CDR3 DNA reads TGTGCCAGCAGTTTGGACAGGGGGAACACTGAAGCTTTCTTT. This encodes CASSLDRGNTEAFF.

In DNA form, the CDR3 reads TGCGCCAGCAGAGACAGGGACGGGGGCGATGAGCAGTTCTTC. Translating it yields CASRDRDGGDEQFF. The chain couples TRBV10-2 to TRBJ2-1; D is perhaps TRBD1 (7 bases). This CDR3 has 14 residues. CDR1 is WSHSY and CDR2 is SAAADI in the germline V gene. Trimming removed 6 bases at V and 8 bases at J, with 17 bases between.

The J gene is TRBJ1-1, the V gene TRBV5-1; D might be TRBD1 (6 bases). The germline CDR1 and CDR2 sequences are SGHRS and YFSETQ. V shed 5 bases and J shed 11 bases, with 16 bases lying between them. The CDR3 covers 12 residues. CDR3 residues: CASSYPQGKAFF. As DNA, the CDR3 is TGCGCCAGCAGTTACCCACAGGGAAAGGCTTTCTTT.

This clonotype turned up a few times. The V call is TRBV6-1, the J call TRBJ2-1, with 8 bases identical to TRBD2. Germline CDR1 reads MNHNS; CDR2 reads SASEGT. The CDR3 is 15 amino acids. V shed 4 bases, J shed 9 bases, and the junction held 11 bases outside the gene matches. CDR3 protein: CASSGEAGAIGEQFF. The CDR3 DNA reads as TGTGCCAGCAGTGGGGAAGCGGGGGCCATAGGTGAGCAGTTCTTC.

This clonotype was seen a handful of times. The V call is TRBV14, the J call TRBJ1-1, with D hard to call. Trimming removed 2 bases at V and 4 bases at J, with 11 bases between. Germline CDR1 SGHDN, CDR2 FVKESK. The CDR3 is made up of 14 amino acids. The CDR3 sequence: CASSQSVGSTEAFF. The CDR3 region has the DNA TGTGCCAGCAGCCAATCGGTCGGGAGCACTGAAGCTTTCTTT.

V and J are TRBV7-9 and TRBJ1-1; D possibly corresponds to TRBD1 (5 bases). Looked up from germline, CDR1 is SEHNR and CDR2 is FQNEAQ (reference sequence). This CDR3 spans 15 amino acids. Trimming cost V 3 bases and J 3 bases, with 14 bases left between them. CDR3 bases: TGTGCCAGCAGCTTCCCCGTGGGGGGACACACTGAAGCTTTCTTT. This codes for CASSFPVGGHTEAFF.

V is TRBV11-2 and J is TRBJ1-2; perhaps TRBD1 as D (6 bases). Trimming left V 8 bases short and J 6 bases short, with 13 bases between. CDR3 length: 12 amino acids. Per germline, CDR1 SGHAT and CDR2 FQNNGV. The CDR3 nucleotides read TGTGCCAGCTCCCGACAGGAGGATGGCTACACCTTC. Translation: CASSRQEDGYTF. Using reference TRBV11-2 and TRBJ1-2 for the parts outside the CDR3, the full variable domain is EAGVAQSPRYKIIEKRQSVAFWCNPISGHATLYWYQQILGQGPKLLIQFQNNGVVDDSQLPKDRFSAERLKGVDSTLKIQPAKLEDSAVYLCASSRQEDGYTFGSGTRLTVV.

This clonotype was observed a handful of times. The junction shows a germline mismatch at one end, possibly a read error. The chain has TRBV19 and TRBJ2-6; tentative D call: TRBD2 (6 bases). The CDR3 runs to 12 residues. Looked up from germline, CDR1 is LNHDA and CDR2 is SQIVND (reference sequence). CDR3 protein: CPQRGWANVLTF. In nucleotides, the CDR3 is TGCCCCCAACGGGGGTGGGCCAACGTCCTGACTTTC.

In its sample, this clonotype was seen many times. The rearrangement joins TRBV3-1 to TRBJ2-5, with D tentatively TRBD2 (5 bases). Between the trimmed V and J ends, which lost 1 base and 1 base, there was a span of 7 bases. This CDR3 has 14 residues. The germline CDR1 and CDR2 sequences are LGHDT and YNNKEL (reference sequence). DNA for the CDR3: TGTGCCAGCAGCCAAGCAAGCGGCCAAGAGACCCAGTACTTC. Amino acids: CASSQASGQETQYF.

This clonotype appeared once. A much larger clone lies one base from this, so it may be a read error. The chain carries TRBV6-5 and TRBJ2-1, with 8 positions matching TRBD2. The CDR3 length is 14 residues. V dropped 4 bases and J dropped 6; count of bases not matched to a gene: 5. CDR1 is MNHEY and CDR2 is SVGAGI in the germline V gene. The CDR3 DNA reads TGTGCCAGCAGTTTTAGCGGGGCGGGCAATGAGCAGTTCTTC. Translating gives CASSFSGAGNEQFF.

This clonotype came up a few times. The CDR3 bases are TGTGCCACCCTAGGGAGCTCCTACAATGAGCAGTTCTTC. Protein sequence: CATLGSSYNEQFF. V and J are TRBV5-6 and TRBJ2-1, with D tentatively TRBD2 (5 bases). The germline V gene has CDR1 SGHDT and CDR2 YYEEEE. Trimming stripped 9 bases from V and 0 bases from J, with 10 bases between. The CDR3 sequence is 13 residues long.